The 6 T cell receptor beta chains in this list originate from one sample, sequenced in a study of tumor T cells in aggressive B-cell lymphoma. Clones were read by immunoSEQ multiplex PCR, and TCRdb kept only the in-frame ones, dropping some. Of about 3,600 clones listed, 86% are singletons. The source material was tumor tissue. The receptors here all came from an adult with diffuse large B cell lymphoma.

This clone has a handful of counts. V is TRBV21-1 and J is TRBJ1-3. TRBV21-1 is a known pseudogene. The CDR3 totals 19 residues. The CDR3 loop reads CASSKRPLAGADSGNTIYF. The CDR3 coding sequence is TGTGCCAGCAGCAAACGGCCCCTGGCGGGGGCGGACTCTGGAAACACCATATATTTT.

The CDR3 reads CASSQVRETGLEAFF. The CDR3 nucleotides are TGTGCCAGCAGCCAAGTGAGAGAGACAGGCTTAGAAGCTTTCTTT. The V call is TRBV27, the J call TRBJ1-1; maybe TRBD1 (6 bases). The CDR3 loop spans 15 amino acids. V was pared by 6 bases and J by 8 bases, with 22 bases between. CDR1 and CDR2 from the germline V gene are MNHEY and SMNVEV (reference sequence).

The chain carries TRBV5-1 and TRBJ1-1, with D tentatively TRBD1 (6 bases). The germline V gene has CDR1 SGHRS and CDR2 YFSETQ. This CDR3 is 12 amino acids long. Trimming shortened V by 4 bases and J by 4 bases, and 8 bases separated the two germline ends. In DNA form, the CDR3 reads TGCGCCAGCAGCCAGGGGCCCACTGAAGCTTTCTTT. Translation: CASSQGPTEAFF.

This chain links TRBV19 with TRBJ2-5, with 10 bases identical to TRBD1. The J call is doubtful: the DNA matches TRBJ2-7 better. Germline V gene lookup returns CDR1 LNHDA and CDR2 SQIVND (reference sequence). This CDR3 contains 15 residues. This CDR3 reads CASGPRDRGTYEQYF. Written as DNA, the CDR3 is TGTGCCAGTGGGCCACGGGACAGGGGCACCTACGAGCAGTACTTC.

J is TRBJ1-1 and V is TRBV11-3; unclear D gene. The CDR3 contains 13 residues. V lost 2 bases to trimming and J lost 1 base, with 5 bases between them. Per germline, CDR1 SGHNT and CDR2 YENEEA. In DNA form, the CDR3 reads TGTGCCAGCAGCTTACTTAGGAACACTGAAGCTTTCTTT. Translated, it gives CASSLLRNTEAFF. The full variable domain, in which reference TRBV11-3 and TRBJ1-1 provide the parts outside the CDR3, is EAGVVQSPRYKIIEKKQPVAFWCNPISGHNTLYWYLQNLGQGPELLIRYENEEAVDDSQLPKDRFSAERLKGVDSTLKIQPAELGDSAVYLCASSLLRNTEAFFGQGTRLTVV.

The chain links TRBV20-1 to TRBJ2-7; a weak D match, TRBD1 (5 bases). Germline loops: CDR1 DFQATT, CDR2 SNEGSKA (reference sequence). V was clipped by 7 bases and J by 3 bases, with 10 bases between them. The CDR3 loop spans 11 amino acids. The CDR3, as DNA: TGCAGTGTACAGGACCTCTACGAGCAGTACTTC. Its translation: CSVQDLYEQYF.